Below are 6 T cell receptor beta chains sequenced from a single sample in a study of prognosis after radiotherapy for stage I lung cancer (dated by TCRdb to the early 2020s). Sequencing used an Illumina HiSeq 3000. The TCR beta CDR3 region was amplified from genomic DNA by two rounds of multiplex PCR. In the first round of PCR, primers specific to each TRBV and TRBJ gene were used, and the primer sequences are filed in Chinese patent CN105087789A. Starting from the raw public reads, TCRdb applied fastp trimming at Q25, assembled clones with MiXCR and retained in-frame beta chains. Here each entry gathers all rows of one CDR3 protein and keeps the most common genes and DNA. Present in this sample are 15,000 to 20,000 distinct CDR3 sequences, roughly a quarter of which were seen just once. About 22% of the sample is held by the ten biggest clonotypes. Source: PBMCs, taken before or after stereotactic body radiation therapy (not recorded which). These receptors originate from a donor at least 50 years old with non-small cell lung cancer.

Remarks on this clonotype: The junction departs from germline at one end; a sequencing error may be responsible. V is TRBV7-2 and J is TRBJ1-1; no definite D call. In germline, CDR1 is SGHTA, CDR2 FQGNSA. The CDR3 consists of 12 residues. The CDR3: CASSLGNTEALF. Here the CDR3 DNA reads TGTGCCAGCAGCTTAGGAAACACTGAAGCTTTATTT.

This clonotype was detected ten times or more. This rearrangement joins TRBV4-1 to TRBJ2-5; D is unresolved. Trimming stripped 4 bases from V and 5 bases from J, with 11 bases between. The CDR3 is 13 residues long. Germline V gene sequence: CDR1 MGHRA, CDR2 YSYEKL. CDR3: CASSRLQGETQYF. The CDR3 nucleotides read TGCGCCAGCAGCCGCCTACAAGGCGAGACCCAGTACTTC.

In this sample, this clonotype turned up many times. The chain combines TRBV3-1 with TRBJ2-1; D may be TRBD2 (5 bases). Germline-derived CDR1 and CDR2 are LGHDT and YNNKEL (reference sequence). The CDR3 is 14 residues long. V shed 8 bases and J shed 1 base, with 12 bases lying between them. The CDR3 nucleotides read TGTGCCAGCCAGGCGGGTGTATCCTACAATGAGCAGTTCTTC. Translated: CASQAGVSYNEQFF.

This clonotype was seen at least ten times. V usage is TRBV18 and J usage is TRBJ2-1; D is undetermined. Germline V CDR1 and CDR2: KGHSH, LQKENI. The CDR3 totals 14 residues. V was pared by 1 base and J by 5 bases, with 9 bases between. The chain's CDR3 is CASSPLLQNNEQFF. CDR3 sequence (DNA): TGTGCCAGCTCACCACTTTTACAGAACAATGAGCAGTTCTTC.

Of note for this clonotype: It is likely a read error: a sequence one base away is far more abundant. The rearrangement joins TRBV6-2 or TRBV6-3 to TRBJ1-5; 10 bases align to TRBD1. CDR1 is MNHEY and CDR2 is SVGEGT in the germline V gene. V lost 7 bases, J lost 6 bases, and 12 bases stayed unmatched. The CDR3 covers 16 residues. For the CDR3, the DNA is TGTGCCAGCATAGAAAGACAGGGGGCTCGGAGTCAGCCCCAGCATTTT. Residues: CASIERQGARSQPQHF.

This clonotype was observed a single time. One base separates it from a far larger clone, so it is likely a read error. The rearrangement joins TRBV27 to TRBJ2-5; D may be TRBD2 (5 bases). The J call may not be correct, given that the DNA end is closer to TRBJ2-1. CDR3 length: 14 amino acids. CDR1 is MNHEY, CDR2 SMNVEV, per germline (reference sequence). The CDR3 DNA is TGTGCCACCTGTGAGGGATGGCGGAGTCATGAGCAGTTCTTC. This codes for CATCEGWRSHEQFF.